This T cell receptor (beta chain) was retrieved from a study of cytomegalovirus exposure and HLA in healthy donors. PCR was performed using 60 Vbeta and 13 Jbeta primers. The protocol was immunoSEQ multiplex PCR, while the TCRdb copy is restricted to in-frame clones and leaves out a portion. The sample includes about 40,000 clones. Study-wide results and limits: Analysis performed later showed TCR beta chains linked to HLA being more clonally expanded than equally common others. HLA restriction was apparent for most CMV-associated TCR beta chains in a later analysis.

CDR1 and CDR2 from the germline V gene are MNHEY and SMNVEV (reference sequence). The CDR3 extends over 18 amino acids. Trimming removed 2 bases from V and 7 bases from J; junction bases left unmatched: 15. To note about this clone: What it binds is not known.

The chain couples TRBV27 to TRBJ2-3; 10 positions agree with TRBD2. This TCR was recovered from a human donor in good health. The sequenced sample consisted of PBMCs. This CDR3 reads CASSLSPQGSGLANTQYF. DNA of the CDR3: TGTGCCAGCAGTTTAAGTCCTCAGGGGTCGGGACTAGCGAATACGCAGTATTTT.